This T cell receptor beta chain emerged from a study of chemoradiotherapy in HPV16-positive cancers. Per the germline V gene, CDR1 is MNHEY and CDR2 is SVGAGI. The J segment lost 6 bases and the V segment lost 6 bases, leaving 9 bases of the junction unmatched. There are 14 residues in the CDR3. Sequencing used immunoSEQ multiplex PCR; TCRdb keeps in-frame clones, though not all of them. The table lists more than 10,000 clones, roughly 87% of them singletons. Repeated repertoire sampling spanned the course of chemoradiotherapy. The source is a human donor with HPV-associated anogenital cancer. Specimen: blood, collected from a patient who underwent chemoradiotherapy. The J gene is TRBJ2-7, the V gene TRBV6-5; 9 nucleotides line up with TRBD1. CDR3 residues: CASRLGTGTGEQYF. CDR3 bases: TGTGCCAGCAGACTTGGGACAGGGACTGGCGAGCAGTACTTC.